What follows is one TCR beta chain and its context. Under the authors' procedure: Using reference gene primer amplification, nucleated cell counts were estimated. Profiling relied on immunoSEQ multiplex PCR, and the TCRdb table lists in-frame clones only, not all of them. Clonal size and the V and J genes are those of that table, whereas D and trimming came from the DNA. The sample includes around 310,000 clones, nearly 90% of them seen just once. These data belong to a study of blood T cell repertoires in COVID-19. Study context: Sites in the United States, Italy and Spain provided acute and convalescent COVID-19 samples.

V lost 1 base and J lost 0; bases outside the gene matches: 5. The germline gives CDR1 SGHVS, CDR2 FQNEAQ. This CDR3 region has 16 residues. Participants spanned ages about 18 to 90 years and resided in about 25 US areas. Cohorts were assigned according to the clinical history that participants reported. This clonotype was obtained from a woman aged 30 to 39 who had recovered from COVID-19. The sequencing sample was made of PBMCs or T cells enriched from blood (not recorded which). The genes are TRBV7-8 and TRBJ2-5; 7 bases line up with TRBD2. DNA of the CDR3: TGTGCCAGCAGCTTAGAGTTGGGAGGGTACCAAGAGACCCAGTACTTC. Protein product: CASSLELGGYQETQYF.